The clone carrying this TCR beta chain was picked up a small number of times. TCRdb's table, derived via immunoSEQ multiplex PCR, lists solely in-frame clones and lacks some. The profile shows approximately 84,000 clones, around three quarters of them singletons. This sample is drawn from a study of blood T cell repertoires in COVID-19. Study as a whole: From T cells, B-cell-depleted T cells, or PBMCs came the material, which was cDNA or gDNA.

The V gene end was trimmed by 5 bases and the J gene end by 6 bases; junction bases not matched to a gene: 8. CDR1 and CDR2 from the germline V gene are SGHVS and FQNEAQ. The CDR3 loop spans 14 amino acids. The chain recombines TRBV7-8 with TRBJ1-2; 8 bases line up with TRBD1. This sequence was found in a man between 50 and 59 years old with active or convalescent COVID-19. The sample consisted of peripheral blood. As DNA, the CDR3 is TGTGCCAGCAGCCCCGGACAGGGAATGCATGGCTACACCTTC. This sequence encodes CASSPGQGMHGYTF.